The 24 T cell receptor beta chains listed next were all sequenced from one sample in a study of graft-versus-host responses after intestinal transplantation. Produced via immunoSEQ multiplex PCR; TCRdb's table is partial and in-frame only. The sample lists around 9,900 clones; roughly 94% were seen once. Sequenced here: PBMCs, sampled 8 days after intestinal transplant. Source of these receptors: a human patient who received an intestinal transplant, so some T cells may come from the graft donor.

The genes are TRBV6-5 and TRBJ1-2; 7 bases are a match to TRBD1. The length of the CDR3 is 12 residues. Germline V gene data show CDR1 as MNHEY and CDR2 as SVGAGI. Unmatched junction bases numbered 7, after V lost 7 bases and J lost 8 bases. CDR3 DNA: TGTGCCAGCAAGACAGGGCGAGAAGGCTACACCTTC. Protein: CASKTGREGYTF.

The CDR3 DNA reads as TGTGCCAGCAGCACCCCAGCGGGAGCGCAGAAAAACATTCAGTACTTC. As protein: CASSTPAGAQKNIQYF. The gene calls are TRBV7-9 and TRBJ2-4, with 8 bases identical to TRBD2. V lost 5 bases to trimming and J lost 4 bases; unmatched junction nucleotides: 10. The CDR3 spans 16 residues. CDR1 SEHNR and CDR2 FQNEAQ come from the germline V gene (reference sequence).

The chain joins TRBV7-9 to TRBJ2-1, with 9 bases lining up with TRBD2. V gave up 6 bases and J gave up 8 bases; unmatched junction bases: 5. Germline V gene lookup returns CDR1 SEHNR and CDR2 FQNEAQ (reference sequence). There are 13 residues in the CDR3. The CDR3 nucleotides read TGTGCCAGCAGTAGCGGGAGTGTCCATGAGCAGTTCTTC. Amino acid sequence: CASSSGSVHEQFF. Looking up the rest from reference TRBV7-9 and TRBJ2-1 gives the full variable domain: DTGVSQNPRHKITKRGQNVTFRCDPISEHNRLYWYRQTLGQGPEFLTYFQNEAQLEKSRLLSDRFSAERPKGSFSTLEIQRTEQGDSAMYLCASSSGSVHEQFFGPGTRLTVL.

V gene TRBV5-1 combines with J gene TRBJ2-7; 10 bases are a match to TRBD2. With V trimmed by 3 bases and J by 3 bases, 3 bases remained unmatched. Germline loops: CDR1 SGHRS, CDR2 YFSETQ. This CDR3 has 14 amino acids. The DNA of the CDR3 is TGCGCCAGCAGCTGGACTAGCGGAGACTACGAGCAGTACTTC. Its translation is CASSWTSGDYEQYF.

The chain couples TRBV19 to TRBJ2-7; D is unclear. The CDR3 extends over 16 amino acids. Deletions cut 1 base from V and 0 bases from J, with 13 bases between. In germline, CDR1 is LNHDA, CDR2 SQIVND (reference sequence). For the CDR3, the DNA is TGTGCCAGTAGTATAGGTGGCTCTTTGAGCTCCTACGAGCAGTACTTC. Its translation: CASSIGGSLSSYEQYF.

This clone was observed a single time. This rearrangement joins TRBV14 to TRBJ2-5; no clear D gene. The CDR3 runs to 13 residues. The germline V and J ends were trimmed by 2 bases and 6 bases, with 10 bases remaining between them. The germline CDR1 and CDR2 sequences are SGHDN and FVKESK. The CDR3 DNA reads TGTGCCAGCAGCCAAACCCTTGGACAGACCCAGTACTTC. Translation: CASSQTLGQTQYF.

The rearrangement links TRBV5-1 to TRBJ1-2; no clear D gene. Trimming left V 2 bases short and J 2 bases short, with 7 bases between. In germline, CDR1 is SGHRS, CDR2 YFSETQ. The CDR3 runs 13 residues. The CDR3 nucleotides are TGCGCCAGCAGCTTACAACAGAACTATGGCTACACCTTC. Translating gives CASSLQQNYGYTF.

The V call is TRBV27, the J call TRBJ2-5, with D possibly TRBD2 on 5 matching bases. The CDR3 has 12 amino acids. Trimming removed 5 bases at V and 7 bases at J, with 11 bases between. Germline V gene sequence: CDR1 MNHEY, CDR2 SMNVEV (reference sequence). The CDR3: CASSGLEGTQYF. The CDR3 DNA is TGTGCCAGCAGTGGGCTAGAGGGGACCCAGTACTTC.

The rearrangement joins TRBV27 to TRBJ2-2, with D unresolved. Trimming removed 5 bases at V and 5 bases at J, with 12 bases between. Germline V gene sequence: CDR1 MNHEY, CDR2 SMNVEV (reference sequence). This CDR3 contains 14 residues. The CDR3 sequence: CASSQTPRTGELFF. CDR3 sequence (DNA): TGTGCCAGCAGTCAGACTCCCAGGACCGGGGAGCTGTTTTTT.

V and J are TRBV6-1 and TRBJ1-1; D is perhaps TRBD1 (6 bases). The CDR3 extends over 14 amino acids. The germline V gene encodes CDR1 MNHNS and CDR2 SASEGT. V was pared by 2 bases and J by 6 bases, with 13 bases between. The CDR3 spells CASSEKGQWPEAFF. The CDR3 nucleotides read TGTGCCAGCAGTGAAAAGGGACAATGGCCTGAAGCTTTCTTT.

The rearrangement joins TRBV27 to TRBJ2-1; a possible D gene is TRBD1 (6 bases). Trimming removed 2 bases at V and 8 bases at J, with 16 bases between. This CDR3 is 15 amino acids long. The germline V gene encodes CDR1 MNHEY and CDR2 SMNVEV (reference sequence). CDR3 residues: CASSLLPGVGDEQFF. CDR3 in DNA: TGTGCCAGCAGTTTACTTCCAGGGGTGGGTGATGAGCAGTTCTTC.

The chain links TRBV5-1 to TRBJ2-7; TRBD1 is a possible D gene (6 bases). V was clipped by 0 bases and J by 3 bases, with 10 bases between them. CDR1 is SGHRS, CDR2 YFSETQ, per germline. The CDR3 covers 14 residues. CDR3 coding DNA: TGCGCCAGCAGCTTGGCCGGACAGAACTACGAGCAGTACTTC. This codes for CASSLAGQNYEQYF. Combining the CDR3 with reference TRBV5-1 and TRBJ2-7 gives the whole variable domain KAGVTQTPRYLIKTRGQQVTLSCSPISGHRSVSWYQQTPGQGLQFLFEYFSETQRNKGNFPGRFSGRQFSNSRSEMNVSTLELGDSALYLCASSLAGQNYEQYFGPGTRLTVT.

This chain connects TRBV5-5 to TRBJ1-5, with no clear D. Germline loops: CDR1 SGHKS, CDR2 YYEKEE (reference sequence). The CDR3 covers 15 residues. Trimming removed 3 bases from V and 2 bases from J, with 12 bases in between. CDR3 amino acids: CASSSDFTGNQPQHF. In DNA form, the CDR3 reads TGTGCCAGCAGCTCAGACTTCACGGGCAATCAGCCCCAGCATTTT.

The J gene is TRBJ1-1, the V gene TRBV29-1; the D is unclear. V dropped 4 bases and J dropped 0 bases, with 9 bases sitting between them. The CDR3 extends over 13 amino acids. The germline V gene has CDR1 SQVTM and CDR2 ANQGSEA. Here the CDR3 DNA reads TGCAGCGTTGCCTTGACGGTGAACACTGAAGCTTTCTTT. Translating it yields CSVALTVNTEAFF.

This clone was seen a handful of times. J is TRBJ2-5 and V is TRBV5-8; D tentatively fits TRBD1 or TRBD2 (5 bases each). The CDR3 is made up of 13 amino acids. CDR1 and CDR2 from the germline V gene are SGHTS and YDEGEE. Trimming removed 4 bases at V and 3 bases at J, with 10 bases between. CDR3 residues: CASSPGPEETQYF. The DNA for the CDR3 is TGTGCCAGCAGCCCGGGGCCCGAAGAGACCCAGTACTTC.

This chain joins TRBV27 and TRBJ2-7, with D perhaps TRBD2 (6 bases). Trimming shortened V by 1 base and J by 6 bases, and 19 bases separated the two germline ends. The germline CDR1 and CDR2 sequences are MNHEY and SMNVEV (reference sequence). This CDR3 has 16 residues. CDR3 loop: CASSLFTGLPISEQYF. The CDR3 DNA is TGTGCCAGCAGTTTATTCACGGGACTTCCTATCTCCGAGCAGTACTTC.

The chain employs TRBV7-8 and TRBJ2-3; no definite D call. Germline V lookup: CDR1 SGHVS, CDR2 FQNEAQ. This CDR3 has 13 amino acids. V shed 1 base and J shed 4 bases, with 6 bases lying between them. CDR3 nucleotide sequence: TGTGCCAGCAGCTTAGACCGCCCAGATACGCAGTATTTT. It specifies CASSLDRPDTQYF. Full variable domain (rest looked up from reference TRBV7-8 and TRBJ2-3): GAGVSQSPRYKVAKRGQDVALRCDPISGHVSLFWYQQALGQGPEFLTYFQNEAQLDKSGLPSDRFFAERPEGSVSTLKIQRTQQEDSAVYLCASSLDRPDTQYFGPGTRLTVL.

This rearrangement joins TRBV28 to TRBJ2-7; 7 nucleotides align to TRBD1. The CDR3 loop spans 17 amino acids. The trim removed 3 bases at V and 4 bases at J, leaving 15 bases unmatched. Germline CDR1 and CDR2: MDHEN and SYDVKM. The CDR3 loop reads CASSFSRATGQIYEQYF. DNA of the CDR3: TGTGCCAGCAGTTTTTCCAGGGCGACGGGACAGATATACGAGCAGTACTTC.

The chain is built from TRBV6-5 and TRBJ1-5; weak D call: TRBD1 (6 bases). The germline V gene has CDR1 MNHEY and CDR2 SVGAGI. The CDR3 runs 13 residues. V was trimmed by 6 bases and J by 7 bases, leaving 13 bases between them. This CDR3 reads CASSPGAWQPQHF. CDR3 nucleotides: TGTGCCAGCAGCCCGGGGGCGTGGCAGCCCCAGCATTTT.

The rearrangement links TRBV4-1 to TRBJ2-7; the D gene could be TRBD1 or TRBD2 (6 bases each). This CDR3 spans 15 amino acids. CDR1 and CDR2 from the germline V gene are MGHRA and YSYEKL. With 5 bases removed from V and 0 bases from J, the gap between germline ends came to 14 bases. The CDR3 DNA is TGCGCCAGCAGCTCCGAGGGGGAGGCCTCCTACGAGCAGTACTTC. It specifies CASSSEGEASYEQYF.

This chain joins TRBV7-8 and TRBJ2-7; 8 bases map to TRBD2. In germline, CDR1 is SGHVS, CDR2 FQNEAQ. V lost 5 bases to trimming and J lost 5 bases; unmatched junction nucleotides: 14. This CDR3 is built from 16 residues. The DNA of the CDR3 is TGTGCCAGCAGCCCAGAATTTGGTAGCGGGACCCACGAGCAGTACTTC. This gives the protein CASSPEFGSGTHEQYF. The full variable domain, completed using reference TRBV7-8 and TRBJ2-7, is GAGVSQSPRYKVAKRGQDVALRCDPISGHVSLFWYQQALGQGPEFLTYFQNEAQLDKSGLPSDRFFAERPEGSVSTLKIQRTQQEDSAVYLCASSPEFGSGTHEQYFGPGTRLTVT.

The sample holds a few counts of this clone. The chain joins TRBV7-9 to TRBJ1-3; possibly TRBD1 for D (5 bases). Deletions cut 5 bases from V and 4 bases from J, with 15 bases between. The V gene's germline CDR1 is SEHNR and CDR2 FQNEAQ (reference sequence). The CDR3 spans 15 residues. DNA for the CDR3: TGTGCCAGCAGCCCAGCGGTATCAGGGGGAAACACCATATATTTT. It translates to CASSPAVSGGNTIYF.

The V gene is TRBV9, the J gene TRBJ2-1, with TRBD1 matching 8 bases. Germline V gives CDR1 SGDLS, CDR2 YYNGEE. The CDR3 consists of 15 residues. With V trimmed by 4 bases and J by 4 bases, 7 bases remained unmatched. In DNA, the CDR3 is TGTGCCAGCAGCCCCCGGGACAGGCTTTACAATGAGCAGTTCTTC. Its protein product is CASSPRDRLYNEQFF.

The CDR3 DNA reads as TGTGCCAGCAGCCCGGGACAGGGGGGGAAGCAGTACTTC. As protein: CASSPGQGGKQYF. This sequence joins TRBV5-6 and TRBJ2-7; the match to TRBD1 covers 11 bases. This CDR3 region has 13 residues. Per the germline V gene, CDR1 is SGHDT and CDR2 is YYEEEE. V shed 4 bases, J shed 8 bases, and the junction held 5 bases outside the gene matches.